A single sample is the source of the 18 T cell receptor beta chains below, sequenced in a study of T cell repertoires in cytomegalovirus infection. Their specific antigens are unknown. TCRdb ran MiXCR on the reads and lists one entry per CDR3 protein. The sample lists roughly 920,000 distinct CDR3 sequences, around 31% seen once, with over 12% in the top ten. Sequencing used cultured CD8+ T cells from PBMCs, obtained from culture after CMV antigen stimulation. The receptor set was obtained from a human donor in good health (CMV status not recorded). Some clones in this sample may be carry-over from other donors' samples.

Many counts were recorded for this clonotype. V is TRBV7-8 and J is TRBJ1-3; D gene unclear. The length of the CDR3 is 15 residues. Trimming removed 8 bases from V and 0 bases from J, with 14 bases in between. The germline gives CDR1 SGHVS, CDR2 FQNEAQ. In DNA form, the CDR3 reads TGTGCCAGCGGCACAGCATCAGGCTCTGGAAACACCATATATTTT. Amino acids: CASGTASGSGNTIYF.

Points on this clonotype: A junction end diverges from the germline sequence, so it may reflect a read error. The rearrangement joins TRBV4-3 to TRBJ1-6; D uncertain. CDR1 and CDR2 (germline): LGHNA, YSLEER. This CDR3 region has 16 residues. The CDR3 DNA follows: TGCGCCAGCAGCCCGACATGGCGCGTAACTAATTCACCCCACCACTTT. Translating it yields CASSPTWRVTNSPHHF.

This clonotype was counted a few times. CDR3 region: CASSQMEDTQYF. DNA of the CDR3: TGTGCCAGCAGCCAGATGGAGGATACGCAGTATTTT. The chain uses TRBV6-2 or TRBV6-3 and TRBJ2-3; D gene uncertain. Germline CDR1 MNHEY, CDR2 SVGEGT. The V and J ends lost 6 bases and 6 bases respectively, with 10 bases between them. The CDR3 consists of 12 residues.

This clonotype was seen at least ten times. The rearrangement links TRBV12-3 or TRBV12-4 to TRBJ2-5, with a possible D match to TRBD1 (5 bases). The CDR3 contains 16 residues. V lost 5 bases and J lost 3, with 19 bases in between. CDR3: CASSTFRQTKEETQYF. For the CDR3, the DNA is TGTGCCAGCAGTACCTTTCGACAGACCAAAGAAGAGACCCAGTACTTC.

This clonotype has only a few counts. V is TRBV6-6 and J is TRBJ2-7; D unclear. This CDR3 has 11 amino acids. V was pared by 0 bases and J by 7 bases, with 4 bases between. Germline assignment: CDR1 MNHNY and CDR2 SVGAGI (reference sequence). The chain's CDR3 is CASSYSEEQYF. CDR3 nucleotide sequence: TGTGCCAGCAGTTACTCGGAAGAGCAGTACTTC.

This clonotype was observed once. In DNA, the CDR3 is TGTGCCAGCAGCTTAGTAATAGTATTAGCGGGGGCCACAAGCTCCTACAATGAGCAGTTCTTC. Its protein product is CASSLVIVLAGATSSYNEQFF. The chain uses TRBV7-9 and TRBJ2-1, with 9 bases identical to TRBD2. V was clipped by 1 base and J by 0 bases; unmatched bases: 16. The CDR3 is 21 residues long. Per the germline V gene, CDR1 is SEHNR and CDR2 is FQNEAQ (reference sequence).

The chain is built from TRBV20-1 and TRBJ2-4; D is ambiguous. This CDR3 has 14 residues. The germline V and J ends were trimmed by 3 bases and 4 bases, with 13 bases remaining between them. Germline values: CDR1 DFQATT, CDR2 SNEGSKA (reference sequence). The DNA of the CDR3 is TGCAGTGCTAGGTTGTACTCCGAGAAAAACATTCAGTACTTC. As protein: CSARLYSEKNIQYF.

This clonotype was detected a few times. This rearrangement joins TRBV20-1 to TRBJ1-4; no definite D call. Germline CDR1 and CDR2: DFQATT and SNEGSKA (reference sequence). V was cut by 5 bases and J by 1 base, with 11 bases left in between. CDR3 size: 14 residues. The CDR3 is CSAGTTQTNEKLFF. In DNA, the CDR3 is TGCAGTGCTGGAACGACACAAACTAATGAAAAACTGTTTTTT.

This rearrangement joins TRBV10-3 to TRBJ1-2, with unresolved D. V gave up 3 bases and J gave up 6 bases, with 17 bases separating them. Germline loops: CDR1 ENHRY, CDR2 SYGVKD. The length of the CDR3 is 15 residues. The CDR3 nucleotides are TGTGCCATCAGTGACTCTTATAGGTCGGCCGATGGCTACACCTTC. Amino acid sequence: CAISDSYRSADGYTF.

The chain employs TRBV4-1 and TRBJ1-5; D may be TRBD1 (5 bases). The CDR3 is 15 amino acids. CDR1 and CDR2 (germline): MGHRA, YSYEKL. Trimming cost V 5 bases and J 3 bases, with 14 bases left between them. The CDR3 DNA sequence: TGCGCCAGCAGCGGACATCGGGGGGACAATCAGCCCCAGCATTTT. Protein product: CASSGHRGDNQPQHF.

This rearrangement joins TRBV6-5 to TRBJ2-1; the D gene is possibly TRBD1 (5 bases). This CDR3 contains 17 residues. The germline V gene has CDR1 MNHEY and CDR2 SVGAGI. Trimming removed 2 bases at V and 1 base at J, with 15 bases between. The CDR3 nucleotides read TGTGCCAGCAGTTACGGCACAGGTATCCTATCCTACAATGAGCAGTTCTTC. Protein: CASSYGTGILSYNEQFF.

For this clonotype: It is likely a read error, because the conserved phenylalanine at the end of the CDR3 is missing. The CDR3 DNA sequence: TGTGCCAGCAGCTTTACACTAGCGGGGGATTACAATGAGCAGTTCGTC. Its translation is CASSFTLAGDYNEQFV. This rearrangement joins TRBV7-6 to TRBJ2-1, with 11 positions matching TRBD2. Germline loops: CDR1 SGHVS, CDR2 FNYEAQ. The CDR3 length is 16 residues. V trimming: 3 bases; J trimming: 4 bases; junction bases outside the gene matches: 5.

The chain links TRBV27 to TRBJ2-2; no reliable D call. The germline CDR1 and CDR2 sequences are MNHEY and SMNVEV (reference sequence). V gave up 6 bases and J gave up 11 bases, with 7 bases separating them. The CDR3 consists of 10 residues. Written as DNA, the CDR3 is TGTGCCAGCAGGGGTTTCGAGCTGTTTTTT. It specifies CASRGFELFF.

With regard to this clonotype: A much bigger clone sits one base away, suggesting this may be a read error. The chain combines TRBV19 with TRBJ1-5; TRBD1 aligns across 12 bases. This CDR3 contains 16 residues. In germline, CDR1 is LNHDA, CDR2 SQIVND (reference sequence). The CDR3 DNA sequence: TGTGCCGGTAGTAACCGGGACAGGGGGCTTTATCAGCCCCAGCATTTT. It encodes CAGSNRDRGLYQPQHF.

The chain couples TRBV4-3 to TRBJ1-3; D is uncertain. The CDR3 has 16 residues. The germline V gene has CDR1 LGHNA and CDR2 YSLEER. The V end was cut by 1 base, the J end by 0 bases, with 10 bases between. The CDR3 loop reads CASSQGFPLSGNTIYF. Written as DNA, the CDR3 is TGCGCCAGCAGCCAAGGCTTTCCCCTCTCTGGAAACACCATATATTTT.

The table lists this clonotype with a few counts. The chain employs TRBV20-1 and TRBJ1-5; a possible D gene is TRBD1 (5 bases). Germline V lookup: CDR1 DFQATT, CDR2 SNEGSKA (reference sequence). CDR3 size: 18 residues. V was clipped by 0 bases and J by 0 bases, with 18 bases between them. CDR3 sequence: CSARDEGWELSSNQPQHF. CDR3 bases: TGCAGTGCTAGAGATGAGGGGTGGGAGCTGAGTAGCAATCAGCCCCAGCATTTT.

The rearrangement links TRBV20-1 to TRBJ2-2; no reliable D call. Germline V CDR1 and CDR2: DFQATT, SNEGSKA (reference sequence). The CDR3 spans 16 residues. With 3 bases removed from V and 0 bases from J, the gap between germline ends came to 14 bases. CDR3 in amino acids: CSARGPAASNTGELFF. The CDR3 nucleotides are TGCAGTGCTAGGGGTCCGGCAGCTTCGAACACCGGGGAGCTGTTTTTT.

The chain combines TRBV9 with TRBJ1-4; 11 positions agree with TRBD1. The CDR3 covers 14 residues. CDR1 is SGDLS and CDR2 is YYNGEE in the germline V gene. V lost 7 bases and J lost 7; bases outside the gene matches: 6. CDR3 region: CASGGTGGVEKLFF. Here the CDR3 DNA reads TGTGCCAGCGGAGGGACAGGGGGTGTTGAAAAACTGTTTTTT.